The 26 T cell receptor beta chains presented below share a single source sample, sequenced in a study of T cell responses to AZD1222 COVID-19 vaccine. This table comes from immunoSEQ multiplex PCR, and its TCRdb copy is limited to in-frame clones, with some not included. The sample shows more than 150,000 clones, less than 95% of them seen only once. Sequenced here: peripheral blood, sampled on day 0 of AZD1222 vaccination. The receptors derive from an adult in good health.

This clone was seen just once. For the CDR3, the DNA is TGCGCCAGCAGCTTCTCAGGGGACCCTGCGACCGGGGAGCTGTTTTTT. Its translation is CASSFSGDPATGELFF. The chain has TRBV5-1 and TRBJ2-2, with D maybe TRBD1 (6 bases). Trimming removed 2 bases from V and 5 bases from J, with 16 bases in between. CDR1 is SGHRS and CDR2 is YFSETQ in the germline V gene. This CDR3 comprises 16 residues. The full variable domain, rest sourced from reference TRBV5-1 and TRBJ2-2, is KAGVTQTPRYLIKTRGQQVTLSCSPISGHRSVSWYQQTPGQGLQFLFEYFSETQRNKGNFPGRFSGRQFSNSRSEMNVSTLELGDSALYLCASSFSGDPATGELFFGEGSRLTVL.

The chain recombines TRBV28 with TRBJ1-1; D is undetermined. Trimming removed 6 bases at V and 0 bases at J, with 11 bases between. The CDR3 is 14 residues long. Looked up from germline, CDR1 is MDHEN and CDR2 is SYDVKM. In DNA form, the CDR3 reads TGTGCCAGCAGCCCGGGGTCCTTGAACACTGAAGCTTTCTTT. Its translation: CASSPGSLNTEAFF.

This chain joins TRBV28 and TRBJ1-1, with 7 nucleotides matching TRBD1. After removal of 10 bases from V and 3 bases from J, the junction contained 2 bases not matched to a gene. The CDR3 loop spans 11 amino acids. Germline V lookup: CDR1 MDHEN, CDR2 SYDVKM. CDR3 sequence reads: CATGTDTEAFF. The CDR3 bases are TGTGCCACCGGGACAGACACTGAAGCTTTCTTT.

J is TRBJ2-7 and V is TRBV27; 9 bases are shared with TRBD2. Germline V CDR1 and CDR2: MNHEY, SMNVEV (reference sequence). V lost 11 bases and J lost 5; bases outside the gene matches: 10. The CDR3 totals 13 residues. The CDR3 is CAAGAGGPHEQYF. DNA of the CDR3: TGTGCCGCAGGGGCGGGAGGGCCCCACGAGCAGTACTTC.

The V gene is TRBV2, the J gene TRBJ1-2; D might be TRBD1 (5 bases). This CDR3 spans 14 amino acids. Germline values: CDR1 SNHLY, CDR2 FYNNEI. Trimming removed 0 bases from V and 8 bases from J, with 13 bases in between. CDR3 loop: CASSEARGRQGYTF. The CDR3 bases are TGTGCCAGCAGTGAAGCGCGGGGACGCCAAGGCTACACCTTC.

This chain links TRBV5-1 with TRBJ2-3; TRBD2 matches 8 bases. The germline gives CDR1 SGHRS, CDR2 YFSETQ. CDR3 size: 16 residues. V shed 5 bases, J shed 4 bases, and the junction held 12 bases outside the gene matches. This chain's CDR3 is CASRPALAGPPDTQYF. In DNA form, the CDR3 reads TGCGCCAGCAGGCCTGCCCTAGCGGGCCCCCCAGATACGCAGTATTTT.

The genes are TRBV18 and TRBJ1-4, with D hard to call. V lost 6 bases to trimming and J lost 4 bases, with 12 bases between them. CDR1 and CDR2 from the germline V gene are KGHSH and LQKENI. This CDR3 has 14 amino acids. Written as DNA, the CDR3 is TGTGCCAGCTCCGCGCCCGGCTATAATGAAAAACTGTTTTTT. This sequence encodes CASSAPGYNEKLFF.

This chain joins TRBV10-3 and TRBJ1-5; D is uncertain. Trimming removed 2 bases at V and 9 bases at J, with 8 bases between. Germline CDR1 reads ENHRY; CDR2 reads SYGVKD. This CDR3 is 12 amino acids long. This CDR3 reads CAISENNSPQHF. The CDR3 DNA reads as TGTGCCATCAGTGAGAACAATTCGCCCCAGCATTTT.

This clone was observed once. The rearrangement uses TRBV9 and TRBJ1-2; a possible D gene is TRBD1 (5 bases). V was clipped by 0 bases and J by 3 bases, with 12 bases between them. CDR3 length: 15 amino acids. Germline V gene sequence: CDR1 SGDLS, CDR2 YYNGEE. The CDR3 reads CASSVETDPYYGYTF. The CDR3 DNA reads TGTGCCAGCAGCGTAGAGACAGATCCCTACTATGGCTACACCTTC.

The chain carries TRBV28 and TRBJ2-4; D tentatively reads TRBD1 or TRBD2 (5 bases each). Germline V gene data show CDR1 as MDHEN and CDR2 as SYDVKM. Deletions cut 7 bases from V and 5 bases from J, with 21 bases between. This CDR3 comprises 16 residues. CDR3 DNA: TGTGCCAGCAACAGCAGGGAGACATTCTGGGAAAACATTCAGTACTTC. Its protein is CASNSRETFWENIQYF. Variable domain in full (rest from reference TRBV28 and TRBJ2-4): DVKVTQSSRYLVKRTGEKVFLECVQDMDHENMFWYRQDPGLGLRLIYFSYDVKMKEKGDIPEGYSVSREKKERFSLILESASTNQTSMYLCASNSRETFWENIQYFGAGTRLSVL.

V usage is TRBV19 and J usage is TRBJ1-5, with 7 nucleotides matching TRBD1. Germline V gene lookup returns CDR1 LNHDA and CDR2 SQIVND (reference sequence). The CDR3 sequence is 15 residues long. With 8 bases clipped from V and 0 bases from J, the junction kept 7 bases outside the gene matches. As DNA, the CDR3 is TGTGCCAGTGAGGGACAGCGCTATAGCAATCAGCCCCAGCATTTT. Translation: CASEGQRYSNQPQHF. Looking up the rest from reference TRBV19 and TRBJ1-5 gives the full variable domain: DGGITQSPKYLFRKEGQNVTLSCEQNLNHDAMYWYRQDPGQGLRLIYYSQIVNDFQKGDIAEGYSVSREKKESFPLTVTSAQKNPTAFYLCASEGQRYSNQPQHFGDGTRLSIL.

The chain couples TRBV28 to TRBJ2-1; 7 nucleotides align to TRBD1. Germline V gene data show CDR1 as MDHEN and CDR2 as SYDVKM. This CDR3 spans 15 amino acids. V gave up 3 bases and J gave up 5 bases; unmatched junction bases: 7. The CDR3 sequence is CASSFFPGGDNEQFF. CDR3 nucleotide sequence: TGTGCCAGCAGTTTTTTCCCAGGGGGAGACAATGAGCAGTTCTTC.

The gene calls are TRBV6-5 and TRBJ2-5, with 11 bases identical to TRBD2. Per germline, CDR1 MNHEY and CDR2 SVGAGI. Unmatched junction bases numbered 1, after V lost 8 bases and J lost 5 bases. The CDR3 sequence is 12 residues long. Here the CDR3 reads CASSSGRETQYF. The CDR3 DNA reads TGTGCCAGCTCTAGCGGGAGGGAGACCCAGTACTTC.

The CDR3 here is CASSGLDSYNEQFF. CDR3 DNA: TGTGCCAGCAGTGGACTAGACTCCTACAATGAGCAGTTCTTC. The chain uses TRBV6-2 or TRBV6-3 and TRBJ2-1, with 7 bases lining up with TRBD2. The ends lost 5 bases at V and 0 bases at J; junction bases unmatched: 1. Germline CDR1 MNHEY, CDR2 SVGEGT. This CDR3 comprises 14 residues.

This sequence joins TRBV5-1 and TRBJ2-7; TRBD1 might be the D (6 bases). CDR1 and CDR2 (germline): SGHRS, YFSETQ. CDR3 size: 14 residues. Trimming left V 3 bases short and J 2 bases short, with 12 bases between. CDR3 in DNA: TGCGCCAGCAGCTCGACAGGTTCCACCTACGAGCAGTACTTC. This encodes CASSSTGSTYEQYF.

The chain joins TRBV6-6 to TRBJ2-2; 10 bases match TRBD2. CDR3 length: 14 residues. CDR1 and CDR2 from the germline V gene are MNHNY and SVGAGI (reference sequence). J was trimmed by 4 bases and V by 7 bases; bases with no gene match: 3. The CDR3 bases are TGTGCCAGCATAATAGCGGGAGGCACCGGGGAGCTGTTTTTT. Translating gives CASIIAGGTGELFF.

The chain links TRBV6-2 or TRBV6-3 to TRBJ1-5, with TRBD1 as a possible D gene (5 bases). The ends were cut back, 3 bases at V and 7 bases at J, with 19 bases in the middle. This CDR3 has 16 residues. Germline values: CDR1 MNHEY, CDR2 SVGEGT. For the CDR3, the DNA is TGTGCCAGCAGTTATTTTTTGGGAGGGGCAGGCCAGCCCCAGCATTTT. Protein: CASSYFLGGAGQPQHF.

A remark on this clone: The sample has other DNA sequences that encode this CDR3 too. The chain uses TRBV5-1 and TRBJ2-1; D is possibly TRBD2 (6 bases). CDR1 is SGHRS and CDR2 is YFSETQ in the germline V gene. V lost 0 bases and J lost 9, with 13 bases in between. The CDR3 is made up of 14 amino acids. Written as DNA, the CDR3 is TGCGCCAGCAGCTTGGCCGGGACTTCAGGTGAGCAGTTCTTC. This gives the protein CASSLAGTSGEQFF.

The chain joins TRBV6-1 to TRBJ1-5; tentatively, D is TRBD1 (6 bases). This CDR3 comprises 15 residues. V was trimmed by 3 bases and J by 1 base, leaving 10 bases between them. Germline V gene data show CDR1 as MNHNS and CDR2 as SASEGT. Written as DNA, the CDR3 is TGTGCCAGCAGTGAGACAGGCCCGAGCAATCAGCCCCAGCATTTT. Amino acid sequence: CASSETGPSNQPQHF.

V is TRBV7-2 and J is TRBJ2-1; perhaps TRBD2 as D (6 bases). The CDR3 spans 14 residues. V gave up 3 bases and J gave up 8 bases, with 14 bases separating them. Germline V gives CDR1 SGHTA, CDR2 FQGNSA. The chain's CDR3 is CASSFELPSDEQFF. The CDR3 DNA reads TGTGCCAGCAGCTTCGAGCTTCCTAGCGATGAGCAGTTCTTC.

The J gene is TRBJ2-1, the V gene TRBV6-6, with 13 bases lining up with TRBD2. The germline V gene has CDR1 MNHNY and CDR2 SVGAGI (reference sequence). J was trimmed by 5 bases and V by 9 bases; bases with no gene match: 1. CDR3 length equals 13 residues. The CDR3, as DNA: TGTGCCAGTGGGACTAGCGGGAACAATGAGCAGTTCTTC. Amino acid sequence: CASGTSGNNEQFF.

The chain employs TRBV5-1 and TRBJ1-4; D unclear. The CDR3 is 14 amino acids. Germline CDR1 is SGHRS and CDR2 is YFSETQ. Deletions cut 0 bases from V and 8 bases from J, with 11 bases between. The CDR3 region has the DNA TGCGCCAGCAGCTTGGTTCCGGGAATCGAAAAACTGTTTTTT. It is translated as CASSLVPGIEKLFF. Full variable domain (rest looked up from reference TRBV5-1 and TRBJ1-4): KAGVTQTPRYLIKTRGQQVTLSCSPISGHRSVSWYQQTPGQGLQFLFEYFSETQRNKGNFPGRFSGRQFSNSRSEMNVSTLELGDSALYLCASSLVPGIEKLFFGSGTQLSVL.

This clone was recorded only once. This chain uses TRBV6-1 with TRBJ1-2; unclear D gene. V lost 1 base to trimming and J lost 5 bases, with 14 bases between them. Per germline, CDR1 MNHNS and CDR2 SASEGT. The CDR3 has 15 amino acids. CDR3 in DNA: TGTGCCAGCAGTGAAGTCGGCCTAGGTGAATATGGCTACACCTTC. Protein product: CASSEVGLGEYGYTF.

The sample holds a few counts of this clone. This sequence joins TRBV2 and TRBJ1-2; 7 bases match TRBD1. With 2 bases clipped from V and 3 bases from J, the junction kept 3 bases outside the gene matches. The CDR3 is 14 amino acids. Germline V gene sequence: CDR1 SNHLY, CDR2 FYNNEI. The CDR3 loop reads CASSEHRGDYGYTF. The CDR3 nucleotides are TGTGCCAGCAGTGAACACAGGGGTGACTATGGCTACACCTTC.

This chain uses TRBV3-1 (or the pseudogene TRBV3-2) with TRBJ2-1; no clear D gene. V was cut by 1 base and J by 0 bases, with 19 bases left in between. CDR1 is LGHDT, CDR2 YNNKEL, per germline (reference sequence). CDR3 size: 19 residues. This CDR3 reads CASSQARNLVTSSYNEQFF. In nucleotides, the CDR3 is TGTGCCAGCAGCCAAGCGCGGAATTTGGTTACGAGCTCCTACAATGAGCAGTTCTTC.

This sequence joins TRBV15 and TRBJ1-2; D gene ambiguous. Trimming removed 3 bases at V and 8 bases at J, with 16 bases between. This CDR3 contains 14 residues. Germline V CDR1 and CDR2: LNHNV, YYDKDF (reference sequence). CDR3 amino acids: CATSSAATSGGYTF. Here the CDR3 DNA reads TGTGCCACCAGCAGTGCAGCAACCTCTGGCGGCTACACCTTC. The complete variable domain, with remaining parts taken from reference TRBV15 and TRBJ1-2, reads DAMVIQNPRYQVTQFGKPVTLSCSQTLNHNVMYWYQQKSSQAPKLLFHYYDKDFNNEADTPDNFQSRRPNTSFCFLDIRSPGLGDTAMYLCATSSAATSGGYTFGSGTRLTVV.